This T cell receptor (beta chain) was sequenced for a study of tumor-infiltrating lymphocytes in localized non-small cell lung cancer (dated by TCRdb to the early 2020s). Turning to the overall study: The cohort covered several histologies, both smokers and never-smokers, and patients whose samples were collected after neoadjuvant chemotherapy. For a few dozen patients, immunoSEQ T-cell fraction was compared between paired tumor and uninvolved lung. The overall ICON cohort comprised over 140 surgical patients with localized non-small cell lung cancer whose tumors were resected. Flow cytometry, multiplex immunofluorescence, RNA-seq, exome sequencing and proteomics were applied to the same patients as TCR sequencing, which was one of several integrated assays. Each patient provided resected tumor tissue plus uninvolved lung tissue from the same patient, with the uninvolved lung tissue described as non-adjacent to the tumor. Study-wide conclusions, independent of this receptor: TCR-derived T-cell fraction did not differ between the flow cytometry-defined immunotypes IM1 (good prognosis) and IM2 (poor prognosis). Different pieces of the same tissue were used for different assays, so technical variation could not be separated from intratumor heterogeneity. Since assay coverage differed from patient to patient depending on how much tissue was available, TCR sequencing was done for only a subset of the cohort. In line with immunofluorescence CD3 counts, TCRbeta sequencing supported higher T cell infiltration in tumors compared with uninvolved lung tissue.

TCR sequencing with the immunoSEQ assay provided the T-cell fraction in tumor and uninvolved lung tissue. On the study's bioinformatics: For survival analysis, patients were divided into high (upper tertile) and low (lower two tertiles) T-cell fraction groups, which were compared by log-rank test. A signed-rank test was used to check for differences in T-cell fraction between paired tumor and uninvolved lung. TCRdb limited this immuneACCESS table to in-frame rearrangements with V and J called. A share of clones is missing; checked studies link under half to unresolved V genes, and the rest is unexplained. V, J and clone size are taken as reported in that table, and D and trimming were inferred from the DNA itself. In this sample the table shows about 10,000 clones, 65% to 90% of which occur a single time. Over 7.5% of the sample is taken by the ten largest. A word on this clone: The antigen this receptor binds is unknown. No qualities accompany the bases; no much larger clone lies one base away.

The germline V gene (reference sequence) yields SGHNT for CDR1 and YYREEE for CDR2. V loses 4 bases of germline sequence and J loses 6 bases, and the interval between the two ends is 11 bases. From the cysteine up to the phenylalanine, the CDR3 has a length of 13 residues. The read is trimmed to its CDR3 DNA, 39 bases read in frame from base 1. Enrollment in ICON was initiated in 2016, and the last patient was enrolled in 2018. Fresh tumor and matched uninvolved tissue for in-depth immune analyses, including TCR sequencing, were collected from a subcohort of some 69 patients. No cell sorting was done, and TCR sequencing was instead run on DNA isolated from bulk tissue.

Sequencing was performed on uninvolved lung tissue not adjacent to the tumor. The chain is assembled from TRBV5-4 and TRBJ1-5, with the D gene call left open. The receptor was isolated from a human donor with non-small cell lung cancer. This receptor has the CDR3 CASSMDSPQPQHF. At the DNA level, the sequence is TGTGCCAGCAGCATGGACTCTCCTCAGCCCCAGCATTTT.